The 2 T cell receptor beta chains in this list originate from one sample, sequenced in a study of cytomegalovirus exposure and HLA in healthy donors. TCRdb's table, derived via immunoSEQ multiplex PCR, lists solely in-frame clones and lacks some. The data show 200,000 or so clones, less than 90% seen once. The sequenced sample consisted of PBMCs. The receptors here all came from a woman between 18 and 30 years old in good health and CMV-seronegative.

The J gene is TRBJ2-1, the V gene TRBV4-2, with D unresolved. Germline assignment: CDR1 LGHNA and CDR2 YNFKEQ. V dropped 4 bases and J dropped 2 bases, with 9 bases sitting between them. This CDR3 has 14 residues. The DNA for the CDR3 is TGTGCCAGCAGCCCCTTGGCTACCTACAATGAGCAGTTCTTC. Its protein product is CASSPLATYNEQFF.

CDR3 nucleotides: TGCGCCAGCAGCTGGGACAGGGGTGAGACCCAGTACTTC. It specifies CASSWDRGETQYF. The chain is built from TRBV5-1 and TRBJ2-5, with 10 bases aligning to TRBD1. The CDR3 sequence is 13 residues long. Per the germline V gene, CDR1 is SGHRS and CDR2 is YFSETQ. With V trimmed by 3 bases and J by 5 bases, 1 base remained unmatched.